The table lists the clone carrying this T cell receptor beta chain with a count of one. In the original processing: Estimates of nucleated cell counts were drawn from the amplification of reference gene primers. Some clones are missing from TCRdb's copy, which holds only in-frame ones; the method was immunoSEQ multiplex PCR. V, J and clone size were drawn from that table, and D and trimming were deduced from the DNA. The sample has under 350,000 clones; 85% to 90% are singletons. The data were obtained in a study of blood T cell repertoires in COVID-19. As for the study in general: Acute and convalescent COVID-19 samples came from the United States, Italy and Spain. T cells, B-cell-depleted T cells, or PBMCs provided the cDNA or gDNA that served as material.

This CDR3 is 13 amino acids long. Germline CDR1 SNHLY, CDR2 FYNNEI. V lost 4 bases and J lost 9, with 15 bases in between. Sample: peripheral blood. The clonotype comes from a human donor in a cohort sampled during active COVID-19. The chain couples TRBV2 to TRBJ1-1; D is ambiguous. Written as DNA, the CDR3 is TGTGCCAGCAGTGTTGCGAGGGAGCAACAAGCTTTCTTT. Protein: CASSVAREQQAFF.